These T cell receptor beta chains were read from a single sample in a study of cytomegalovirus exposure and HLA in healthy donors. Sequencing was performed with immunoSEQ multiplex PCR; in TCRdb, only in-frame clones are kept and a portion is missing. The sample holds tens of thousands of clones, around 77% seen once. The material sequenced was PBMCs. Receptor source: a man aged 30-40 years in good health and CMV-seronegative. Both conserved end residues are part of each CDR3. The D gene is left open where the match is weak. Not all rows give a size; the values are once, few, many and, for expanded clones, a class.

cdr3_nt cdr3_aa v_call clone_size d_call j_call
TGTGCCAGCAGCAACGCCCTGGGCAGTGAAGCTTTCTTT CASSNALGSEAFF TRBV11-2 NA NA TRBJ1-1
TGTGCCAGCAGCCCATTACTGACAGCCAATGATCGTAGTGAGCAGTTCTTC CASSPLLTANDRSEQFF TRBV13 NA NA TRBJ2-1
TGTGCCAGCATCCTGCGGGAAGACACTGAAGCTTTCTTT CASILREDTEAFF TRBV7-2 NA NA TRBJ1-1
TGTGCCAGCCAGTCGGGACAGGGAGGTCAGCCCCAGCATTTT CASQSGQGGQPQHF TRBV2 NA TRBD1 TRBJ1-5
TGTGCCAGCAGTGAATCGCTGGGCAGGAATGACGAGCAGTACTTC CASSESLGRNDEQYF TRBV6-1 NA NA TRBJ2-7
TGTGCCAGCTCACCGGGACAGCCCTCACCCCTCCACTTT CASSPGQPSPLHF TRBV18 NA TRBD1 TRBJ1-6
TGTGCCAGCAGCCCTGCAATTGGGGGCCGGGACACTGAAGCTTTCTTT CASSPAIGGRDTEAFF TRBV5-6 NA NA TRBJ1-1
TGTGCCAGCAGCGTTCTAGGGACAGGACGCCAAGAGACCCAGTACTTC CASSVLGTGRQETQYF TRBV9 NA TRBD1 TRBJ2-5
TGTGCCTGGAGTGTACAGGGGCCTCGCGCAGGGACCCAGTACTTC CAWSVQGPRAGTQYF TRBV30 NA TRBD1 TRBJ2-5
TGTGCCAGCTTAGAGACAGGGGGTTACACCGGGGAGCTGTTTTTT CASLETGGYTGELFF TRBV5-6 NA TRBD1 TRBJ2-2
TGTGCCAGTAGTTCCTCCGGACAGGGTAGAGGCACTGAAGCTTTCTTT CASSSSGQGRGTEAFF TRBV19 few TRBD1 TRBJ1-1
TGCGCCAGCAGCCAAGATAGCATCTCTGGAAACACCATATATTTT CASSQDSISGNTIYF TRBV4-3 NA NA TRBJ1-3
TGCGCCAGCAGCCGGGGGGGGATCACCGGGGAGCTGTTTTTT CASSRGGITGELFF TRBV4-1 NA TRBD2 TRBJ2-2
TGCAGCGTTGTTTCCTTCGGGACAGTTCCCAATGAGCAGTTCTTC CSVVSFGTVPNEQFF TRBV29-1 NA TRBD1 TRBJ2-1
TGTGCCAGCAGCGGAGACAGGGTCCGCGAAAAACTGTTTTTT CASSGDRVREKLFF TRBV6-1 NA TRBD1 TRBJ1-4
TGTGCCAGCAGGGGCCTCGGGACACCCCTCCACTTT CASRGLGTPLHF TRBV5-4 NA NA TRBJ1-6
TGTGCCAGCTCACCGGGGGGTCGTTGGCCGGGACTTAATAGGGGCGGACTGTCACCCCTCCACTTT CASSPGGRWPGLNRGGLSPLHF TRBV18 NA NA TRBJ1-6
TGTGCCAGCAGCTTTTCCTCGACAGGGGGAAACACCATATATTTT CASSFSSTGGNTIYF TRBV7-2 NA TRBD1 TRBJ1-3
TGTGCCAGCAGCAACACAGTATATAACACTGAAGCTTTCTTT CASSNTVYNTEAFF TRBV21-1 few NA TRBJ1-1
TGTGCCTGGACTAGGGACAGGATTAACTATGGCTACACCTTC CAWTRDRINYGYTF TRBV30 few TRBD1 TRBJ1-2
TGTGCCAGCAGCCAAGAAGGAGAGAACAACACTGAAGCTTTCTTT CASSQEGENNTEAFF TRBV4-2 NA NA TRBJ1-1
TGCGCCAGCAGCCAAGAGACGGTGGCTAGCGGGGGGTCGGGCACAGATACGCAGTATTTT CASSQETVASGGSGTDTQYF TRBV4-3 NA TRBD2 TRBJ2-3
TGTGCCAGCAGCCCAGGGACTAATCAAGCTTACGAGCAGTACTTC CASSPGTNQAYEQYF TRBV7-6 NA TRBD2 TRBJ2-7
TGCGCCAGCAGGACCGGGACTAGCGGGAGGTTAGGCAATGAGCAGTTCTTC CASRTGTSGRLGNEQFF TRBV10-2 NA TRBD2 TRBJ2-1
TGTGCCAGCAGCGGCTCTCTGAGGGTCGGGGAGCAAGAGACCCAGTACTTC CASSGSLRVGEQETQYF TRBV9 NA NA TRBJ2-5
TGTGCCATCAGACTAGGGGGCGAGCAGTACTTC CAIRLGGEQYF TRBV10-3 once NA TRBJ2-7
TGTGCCAGCAGCTCGGGAGGGACTAGGAGATACCAAGAGACCCAGTACTTC CASSSGGTRRYQETQYF TRBV5-6 NA TRBD2 TRBJ2-5
TGTGCCAGCAGCCCGACGGCGGGAGGGCCCCACGAGCAGTACTTC CASSPTAGGPHEQYF TRBV5-4 NA TRBD2 TRBJ2-7
TGTGCCAGCAGCCCCTTATCCATAGCCAATGAAGCTTTCTTT CASSPLSIANEAFF TRBV6-6 few NA TRBJ1-1
TGTGCCAGCAGCTTTAGCGGGAGAGAGGAGACCCAGTACTTC CASSFSGREETQYF TRBV11-3 NA TRBD2 TRBJ2-5
TGTGCCAGCAGCGAGACAGGTGCCTCGCTCTATGGCTACACCTTC CASSETGASLYGYTF TRBV5-6 NA NA TRBJ1-2
TGTGCCAGTAGTATATCCCGACAGGGTCTCCACGAGCAGTACTTC CASSISRQGLHEQYF TRBV19 NA TRBD1 TRBJ2-7
TGTGCTAGTGGTAGGGGGACTAGCGGCTACGAGCAGTACTTC CASGRGTSGYEQYF TRBV12-5 NA TRBD2 TRBJ2-7
TGTGCCAGCAGGTTTGGGGGCTCTGAGCAGTTCTTC CASRFGGSEQFF TRBV6-5 NA NA TRBJ2-1
TGCAGCGTTGTCGGCGGAGCCACAGATACGCAGTATTTT CSVVGGATDTQYF TRBV29-1 few NA TRBJ2-3
TGCGCCAGCAGCCCCGGACAGTCTGGGGCCAACGTCCTGACTTTC CASSPGQSGANVLTF TRBV5-1 few NA TRBJ2-6
TGTGCCAGTAACTCTGGACAGGGCACTTTGAACACTGAAGCTTTCTTT CASNSGQGTLNTEAFF TRBV19 NA TRBD1 TRBJ1-1
TGCAGCGCCACTCCGGGACAGGGGGCAGATACGCAGTATTTT CSATPGQGADTQYF TRBV29-1 once TRBD1 TRBJ2-3
TGTGCCAGCTCACCGCGGGCCAGGGGAGTGGCTGGCCATCAGCCCCAGCATTTT CASSPRARGVAGHQPQHF TRBV18 NA NA TRBJ1-5
TGTGCCACCGCGTACCAAGAGACCCAGTACTTC CATAYQETQYF TRBV2 few NA TRBJ2-5
TGTGCCAGCAGCTCAACAGGGGACGGAAACACCATATATTTT CASSSTGDGNTIYF TRBV7-9 many TRBD1 TRBJ1-3